The 10 T cell receptor beta chains presented below share a single source sample, sequenced in a study of Graves' ophthalmopathy and Graves' hyperthyroidism. The sequenced template was RNA, covering the TCR beta CDR3 region. RT-PCR with HTBI primers came first, then second-round multiplex PCR. TCRdb re-called the multiplex PCR reads through MiXCR, storing one row per CDR3 protein. The sample lists about 600,000 distinct CDR3 sequences, roughly 39% seen once, with about 4.2% in the top ten. Sequencing used peripheral blood or thyroid tissue (not recorded which). These receptors were obtained from an adult man with Graves' hyperthyroidism.

The chain has TRBV19 and TRBJ1-5; TRBD1 might be the D (5 bases). CDR1 LNHDA and CDR2 SQIVND come from the germline V gene (reference sequence). V was pared by 3 bases and J by 14 bases, with 23 bases between. The CDR3 contains 15 residues. The CDR3 bases are TGTGCCAGTAGTATGAAAGCGGGCGGGACTAAGGACGAGCATTTT. Translating it yields CASSMKAGGTKDEHF.

CDR3 residues: CASSQFSGFFYEQYF. The CDR3 nucleotides read TGTGCCAGCAGCCAATTCTCAGGATTTTTCTACGAGCAGTACTTC. V and J are TRBV14 and TRBJ2-7, with D unclear. The germline CDR1 and CDR2 sequences are SGHDN and FVKESK. The CDR3 is 15 amino acids. Between the trimmed V and J ends, which lost 2 bases and 3 bases, there was a span of 14 bases. The complete variable domain, with remaining parts taken from reference TRBV14 and TRBJ2-7, reads EAGVTQFPSHSVIEKGQTVTLRCDPISGHDNLYWYRRVMGKEIKFLLHFVKESKQDESGMPNNRFLAERTGGTYSTLKVQPAELEDSGVYFCASSQFSGFFYEQYFGPGTRLTVT.

The chain couples TRBV20-1 to TRBJ2-2, with D possibly TRBD1 on 5 matching bases. Germline CDR1 DFQATT, CDR2 SNEGSKA (reference sequence). The CDR3 has 18 residues. Between the trimmed V and J ends, which lost 3 bases and 2 bases, there was a span of 22 bases. The CDR3 reads CSASGYPTDRANTGELFF. The DNA of the CDR3 is TGCAGTGCTAGTGGCTACCCCACAGACAGAGCAAACACCGGGGAGCTGTTTTTT.

This rearrangement joins TRBV6-6 to TRBJ1-5; TRBD1 matches at 8 bases. CDR3 size: 15 residues. The V gene end was trimmed by 5 bases and the J gene end by 5 bases; junction bases not matched to a gene: 8. Germline V gene data show CDR1 as MNHNY and CDR2 as SVGAGI (reference sequence). The chain's CDR3 is CASSEINRGDQPQHF. CDR3 nucleotide sequence: TGTGCCAGCAGTGAAATCAACAGGGGGGATCAGCCCCAGCATTTT.

As to this clonotype: It may be a read error: a sequence one base away is much more abundant. The chain combines TRBV2 with TRBJ1-2; a possible D gene is TRBD1 (5 bases). CDR3 length equals 14 residues. The germline V gene encodes CDR1 SNHLY and CDR2 FYNNEI. The CDR3, as DNA: TGTGCCAGCAGTGAACGTGACACTCGGCAGGGCTGCACCTTC. This encodes CASSERDTRQGCTF.

This rearrangement joins TRBV29-1 to TRBJ1-2; D is unclear. V was cut by 7 bases and J by 8 bases, with 11 bases left in between. CDR3 length: 10 residues. Per germline, CDR1 SQVTM and CDR2 ANQGSEA. The chain's CDR3 is CSASGLGYTF. The CDR3 DNA reads TGCAGCGCGTCGGGCCTCGGCTACACCTTC.

This chain uses TRBV2 with TRBJ2-5, with a tentative D call TRBD1 (5 bases). Germline CDR1 SNHLY, CDR2 FYNNEI. V dropped 8 bases and J dropped 3 bases, with 19 bases sitting between them. The CDR3 contains 15 residues. CDR3 sequence: CASLPVSGAKETQYF. The CDR3 region has the DNA TGTGCCAGCCTCCCCGTGAGTGGGGCTAAAGAGACCCAGTACTTC.

The chain employs TRBV7-8 and TRBJ2-7, with TRBD1 identical over 7 bases. V lost 4 bases to trimming and J lost 6 bases; unmatched junction nucleotides: 9. This CDR3 contains 14 residues. Germline V lookup: CDR1 SGHVS, CDR2 FQNEAQ. The DNA of the CDR3 is TGTGCCAGCAGCTCTCCGGGACAGCGGTTCGAGCAGTACTTC. It specifies CASSSPGQRFEQYF.

The chain couples TRBV15 to TRBJ2-1; 8 bases are shared with TRBD1. Trimming removed 0 bases from V and 7 bases from J; junction bases left unmatched: 5. CDR1 and CDR2 (germline): LNHNV, YYDKDF (reference sequence). The CDR3 loop spans 15 amino acids. The CDR3: CATSRDGQGRNEQFF. DNA of the CDR3: TGTGCCACCAGCAGAGATGGACAGGGAAGGAATGAGCAGTTCTTC. Full variable domain (missing parts from reference TRBV15 and TRBJ2-1): DAMVIQNPRYQVTQFGKPVTLSCSQTLNHNVMYWYQQKSSQAPKLLFHYYDKDFNNEADTPDNFQSRRPNTSFCFLDIRSPGLGDTAMYLCATSRDGQGRNEQFFGPGTRLTVL.

This clonotype was seen many times. This chain links TRBV25-1 with TRBJ1-1; TRBD1 is a possible D gene (5 bases). The CDR3 spans 17 residues. Germline V gene sequence: CDR1 MGHDK, CDR2 SYGVNS. Trimming shortened V by 0 bases and J by 5 bases, and 19 bases separated the two germline ends. CDR3 in amino acids: CASSEYAVGGLGTEAFF. The CDR3 DNA is TGTGCCAGCAGTGAATATGCGGTCGGGGGGTTGGGAACTGAAGCTTTCTTT.